This record looks at one T cell receptor (beta chain) sequence and its context. Antigen unknown. TCRdb reanalysed the 5' RACE reads using MiXCR and keeps one entry per CDR3 protein. The profile shows about 240,000 distinct CDR3 sequences, 8% to 10% of them singletons. This entry comes from a study of T-cell memory formation after mild COVID-19. On the study more broadly: TCR clusters were largely donor specific.

The study's findings and limits: Pre-infection memory already had some responding clones, implying cross-reactive memory joined. CD4+ contracting clones were mainly CM and EM; CD8+ ones, EMRA. Among clones contracting day 15 to 85, CD4/CD8 was balanced, whereas later expanders leaned CD4+.

Trimming took 1 base from V and 5 from J; bases not matched to a gene: 0. The CDR3 runs to 15 residues. Sequencing was carried out using PBMCs or a T cell subset sorted from them (not recorded which). The rearrangement uses TRBV12-3 or TRBV12-4 and TRBJ2-4, with TRBD2 matching 12 bases. This receptor was taken from a man younger than 35 who had mild COVID-19 (a few samples of this study predate the infection). Cell type and time point are not known. In nucleotides, the CDR3 is TGTGCCAGCAGTTTAGGACTAGCGGGGGAAAACATTCAGTACTTC. Protein: CASSLGLAGENIQYF.